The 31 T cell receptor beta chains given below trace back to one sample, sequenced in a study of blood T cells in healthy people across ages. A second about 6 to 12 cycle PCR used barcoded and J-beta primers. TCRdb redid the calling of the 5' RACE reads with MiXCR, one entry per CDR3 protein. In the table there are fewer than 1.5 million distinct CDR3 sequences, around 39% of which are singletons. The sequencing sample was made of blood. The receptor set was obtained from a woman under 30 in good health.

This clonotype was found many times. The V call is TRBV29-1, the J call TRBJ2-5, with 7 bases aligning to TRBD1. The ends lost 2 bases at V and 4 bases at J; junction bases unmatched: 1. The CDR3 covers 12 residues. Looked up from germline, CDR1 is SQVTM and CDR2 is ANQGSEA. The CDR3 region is CSVEYRGETQYF. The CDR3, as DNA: TGCAGCGTTGAATACAGGGGAGAGACCCAGTACTTC.

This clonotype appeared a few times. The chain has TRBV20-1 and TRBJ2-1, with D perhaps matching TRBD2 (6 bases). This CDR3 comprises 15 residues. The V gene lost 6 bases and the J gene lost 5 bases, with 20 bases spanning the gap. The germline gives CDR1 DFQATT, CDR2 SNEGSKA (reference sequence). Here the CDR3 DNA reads TGCAGTGCCAAACTTCCAGGGAGGTTCAACAATGAGCAGTTCTTC. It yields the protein CSAKLPGRFNNEQFF.

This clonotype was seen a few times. The CDR3 protein is CASSTGLAENTQYF. The DNA for the CDR3 is TGTGCCAGCAGTACGGGACTAGCGGAGAATACGCAGTATTTT. The chain links TRBV6-1 to TRBJ2-3; TRBD2 aligns across 11 bases. The CDR3 totals 14 residues. Losses at the gene ends were 5 bases for V and 7 bases for J; bases not matched to a gene: 5. CDR1 and CDR2 (germline): MNHNS, SASEGT.

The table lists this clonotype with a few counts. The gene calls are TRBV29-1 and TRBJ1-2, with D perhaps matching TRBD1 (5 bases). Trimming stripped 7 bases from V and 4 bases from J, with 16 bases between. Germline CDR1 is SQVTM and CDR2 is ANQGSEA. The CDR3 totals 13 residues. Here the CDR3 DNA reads TGCAGCGCAAACTCTGGGGGTGGCTATGGCTACACCTTC. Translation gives CSANSGGGYGYTF.

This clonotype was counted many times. DNA for the CDR3: TGCGCCAGCAGCCAGCCTCTAATCAGGGAGACCCAGTACTTC. Amino acid sequence: CASSQPLIRETQYF. The rearrangement links TRBV4-1 to TRBJ2-5; D gene ambiguous. Trimming cost V 3 bases and J 5 bases, with 13 bases left between them. The CDR3 sequence is 14 residues long. Germline V gene data show CDR1 as MGHRA and CDR2 as YSYEKL.

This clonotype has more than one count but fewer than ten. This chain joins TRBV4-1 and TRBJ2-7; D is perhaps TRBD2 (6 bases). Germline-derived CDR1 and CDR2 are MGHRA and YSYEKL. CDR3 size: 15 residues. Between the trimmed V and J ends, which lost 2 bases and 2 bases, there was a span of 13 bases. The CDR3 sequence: CASSQQRAPTYEQYF. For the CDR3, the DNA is TGCGCCAGCAGCCAACAGCGGGCGCCCACCTACGAGCAGTACTTC.

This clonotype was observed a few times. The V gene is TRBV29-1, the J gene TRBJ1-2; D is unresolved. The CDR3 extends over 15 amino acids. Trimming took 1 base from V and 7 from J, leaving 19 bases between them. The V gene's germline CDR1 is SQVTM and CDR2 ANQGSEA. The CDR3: CSVEGGLSGYTGYTF. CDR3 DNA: TGCAGCGTTGAAGGGGGTTTGTCTGGGTATACTGGCTACACCTTC.

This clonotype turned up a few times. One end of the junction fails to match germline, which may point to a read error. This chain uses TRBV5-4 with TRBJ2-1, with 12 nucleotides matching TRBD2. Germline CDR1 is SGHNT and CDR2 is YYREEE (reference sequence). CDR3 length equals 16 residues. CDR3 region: CASSLATSGGQNEQFF. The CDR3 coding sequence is TGTGCCAGCAGCTTGGCGACTAGCGGGGGCCAAAATGAACAGTTCTTC.

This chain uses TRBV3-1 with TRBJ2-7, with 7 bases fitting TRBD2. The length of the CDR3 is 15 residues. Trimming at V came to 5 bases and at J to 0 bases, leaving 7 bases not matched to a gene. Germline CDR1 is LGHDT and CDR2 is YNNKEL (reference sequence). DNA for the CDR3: TGTGCCAGCAGCGTTACTAGCGCTAGCTCCTACGAGCAGTACTTC. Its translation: CASSVTSASSYEQYF.

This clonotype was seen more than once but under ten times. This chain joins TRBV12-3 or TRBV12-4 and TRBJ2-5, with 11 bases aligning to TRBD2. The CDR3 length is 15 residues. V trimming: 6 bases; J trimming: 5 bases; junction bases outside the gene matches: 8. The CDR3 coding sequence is TGTGCCAGCAGCTATAGCGGGAGGGCCGCCGAGACCCAGTACTTC. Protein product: CASSYSGRAAETQYF.

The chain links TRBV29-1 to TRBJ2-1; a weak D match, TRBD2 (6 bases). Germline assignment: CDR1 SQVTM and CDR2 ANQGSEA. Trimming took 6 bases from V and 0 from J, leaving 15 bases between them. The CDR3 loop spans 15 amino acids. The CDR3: CSVTSGTLSYNEQFF. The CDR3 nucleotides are TGCAGCGTCACCTCCGGGACTCTCTCCTACAATGAGCAGTTCTTC.

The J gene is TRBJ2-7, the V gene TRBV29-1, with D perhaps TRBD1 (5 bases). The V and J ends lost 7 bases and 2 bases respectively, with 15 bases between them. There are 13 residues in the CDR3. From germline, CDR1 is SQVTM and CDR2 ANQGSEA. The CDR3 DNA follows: TGCAGCGCTCAACTACCCAGGGCCTACGAGCAGTACTTC. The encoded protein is CSAQLPRAYEQYF.

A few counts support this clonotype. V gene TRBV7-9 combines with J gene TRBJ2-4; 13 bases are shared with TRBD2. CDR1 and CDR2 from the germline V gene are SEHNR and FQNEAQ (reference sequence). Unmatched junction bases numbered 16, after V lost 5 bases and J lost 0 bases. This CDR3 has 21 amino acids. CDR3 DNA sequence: TGTGCCAGCAGCGCCCCGCCTGGACTAGCGGGAGATATTATAGCCAAAAACATTCAGTACTTC. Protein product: CASSAPPGLAGDIIAKNIQYF.

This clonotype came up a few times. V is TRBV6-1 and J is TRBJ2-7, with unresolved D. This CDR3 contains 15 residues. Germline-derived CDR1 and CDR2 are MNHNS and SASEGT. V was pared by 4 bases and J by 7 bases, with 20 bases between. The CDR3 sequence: CASSGQSLPLSEQYF. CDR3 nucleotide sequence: TGTGCCAGCAGTGGCCAATCCCTTCCTCTCAGTGAGCAGTACTTC.

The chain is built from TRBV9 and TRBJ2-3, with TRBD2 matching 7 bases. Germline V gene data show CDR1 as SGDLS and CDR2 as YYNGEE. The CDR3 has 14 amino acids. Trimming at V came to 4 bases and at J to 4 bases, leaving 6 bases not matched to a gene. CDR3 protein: CASSLSGKSDTQYF. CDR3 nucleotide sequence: TGTGCCAGCAGCTTAAGCGGGAAATCAGATACGCAGTATTTT.

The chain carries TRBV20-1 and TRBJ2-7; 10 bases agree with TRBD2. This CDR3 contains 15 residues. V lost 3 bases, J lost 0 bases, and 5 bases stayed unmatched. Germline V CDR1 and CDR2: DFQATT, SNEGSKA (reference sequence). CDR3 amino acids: CSASPGTSVSYEQYF. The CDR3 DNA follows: TGCAGTGCTAGTCCCGGGACTAGCGTCTCCTACGAGCAGTACTTC.

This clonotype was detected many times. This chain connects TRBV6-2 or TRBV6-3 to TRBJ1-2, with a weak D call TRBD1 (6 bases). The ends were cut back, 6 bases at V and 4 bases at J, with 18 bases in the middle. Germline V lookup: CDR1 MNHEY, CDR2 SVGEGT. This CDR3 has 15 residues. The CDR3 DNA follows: TGTGCCAGCAGCTACCCGACAGGAGGAATCTATGGCTACACCTTC. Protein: CASSYPTGGIYGYTF.

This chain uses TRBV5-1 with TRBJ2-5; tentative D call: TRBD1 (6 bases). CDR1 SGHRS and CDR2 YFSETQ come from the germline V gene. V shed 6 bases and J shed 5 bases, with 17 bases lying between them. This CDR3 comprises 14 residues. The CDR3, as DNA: TGCGCCAGCAACGCGAGAGGGGGACCTGAGACCCAGTACTTC. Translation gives CASNARGGPETQYF. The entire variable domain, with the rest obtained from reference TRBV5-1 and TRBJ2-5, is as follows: KAGVTQTPRYLIKTRGQQVTLSCSPISGHRSVSWYQQTPGQGLQFLFEYFSETQRNKGNFPGRFSGRQFSNSRSEMNVSTLELGDSALYLCASNARGGPETQYFGPGTRLLVL.

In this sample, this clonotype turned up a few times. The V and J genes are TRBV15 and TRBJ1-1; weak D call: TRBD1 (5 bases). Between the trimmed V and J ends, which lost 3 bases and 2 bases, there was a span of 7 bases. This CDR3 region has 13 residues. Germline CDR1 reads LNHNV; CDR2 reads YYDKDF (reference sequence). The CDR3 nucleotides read TGTGCCACCAGCAGGGGACTTAACACTGAAGCTTTCTTT. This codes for CATSRGLNTEAFF.

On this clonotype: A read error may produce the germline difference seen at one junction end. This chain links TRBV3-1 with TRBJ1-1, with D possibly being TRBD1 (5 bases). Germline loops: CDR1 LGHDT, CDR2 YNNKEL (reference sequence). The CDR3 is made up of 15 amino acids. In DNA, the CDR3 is TGTGCCAGCAGCCAAGGGAGCAGGGTCAACACTGAAGCTTCCTTT. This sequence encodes CASSQGSRVNTEASF.

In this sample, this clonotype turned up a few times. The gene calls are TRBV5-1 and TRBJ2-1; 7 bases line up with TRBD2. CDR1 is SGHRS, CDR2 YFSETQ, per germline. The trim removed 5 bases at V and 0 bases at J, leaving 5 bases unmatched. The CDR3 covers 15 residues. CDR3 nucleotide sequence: TGCGCCAGCAGGATGGGAGGGAACTCCTACAATGAGCAGTTCTTC. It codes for CASRMGGNSYNEQFF.

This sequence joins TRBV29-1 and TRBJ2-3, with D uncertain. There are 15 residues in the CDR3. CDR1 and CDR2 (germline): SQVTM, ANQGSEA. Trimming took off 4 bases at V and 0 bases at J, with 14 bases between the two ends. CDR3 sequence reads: CSVVGGWGSTDTQYF. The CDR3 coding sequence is TGCAGCGTTGTGGGTGGCTGGGGTAGCACAGATACGCAGTATTTT.

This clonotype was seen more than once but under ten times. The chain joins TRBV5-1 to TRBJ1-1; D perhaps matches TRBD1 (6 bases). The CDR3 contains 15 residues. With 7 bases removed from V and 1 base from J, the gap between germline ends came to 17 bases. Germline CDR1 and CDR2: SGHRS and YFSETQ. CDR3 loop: CASLQGPEGNTEAFF. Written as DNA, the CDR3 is TGCGCCAGCCTACAGGGACCTGAGGGGAACACTGAAGCTTTCTTT.

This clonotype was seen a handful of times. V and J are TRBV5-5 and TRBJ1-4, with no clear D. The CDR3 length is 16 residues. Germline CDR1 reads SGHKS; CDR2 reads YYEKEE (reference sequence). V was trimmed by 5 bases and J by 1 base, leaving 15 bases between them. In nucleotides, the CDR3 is TGTGCCAGCAGACATGAGGCAGACCGAACTAATGAAAAACTGTTTTTT. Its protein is CASRHEADRTNEKLFF.

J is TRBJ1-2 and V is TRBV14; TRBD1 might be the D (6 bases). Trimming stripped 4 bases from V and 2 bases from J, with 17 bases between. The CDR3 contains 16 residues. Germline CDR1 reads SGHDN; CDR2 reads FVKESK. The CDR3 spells CASSLSWGADNYGYTF. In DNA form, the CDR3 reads TGTGCCAGCAGCCTCTCTTGGGGGGCGGACAACTATGGCTACACCTTC.

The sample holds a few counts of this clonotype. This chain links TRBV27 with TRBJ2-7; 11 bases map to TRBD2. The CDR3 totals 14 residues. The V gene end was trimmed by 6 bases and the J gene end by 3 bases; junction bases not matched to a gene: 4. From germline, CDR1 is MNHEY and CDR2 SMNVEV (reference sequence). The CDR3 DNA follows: TGTGCCAGCAGGCTCCTAGCGGGGGGCTACGAGCAGTACTTC. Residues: CASRLLAGGYEQYF.

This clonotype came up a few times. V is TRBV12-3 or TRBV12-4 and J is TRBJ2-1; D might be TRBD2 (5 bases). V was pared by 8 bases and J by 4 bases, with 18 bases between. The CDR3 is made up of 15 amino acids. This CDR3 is CASLTRGAAYNEQFF. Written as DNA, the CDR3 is TGTGCCAGCCTTACCCGGGGAGCGGCATACAATGAGCAGTTCTTC.

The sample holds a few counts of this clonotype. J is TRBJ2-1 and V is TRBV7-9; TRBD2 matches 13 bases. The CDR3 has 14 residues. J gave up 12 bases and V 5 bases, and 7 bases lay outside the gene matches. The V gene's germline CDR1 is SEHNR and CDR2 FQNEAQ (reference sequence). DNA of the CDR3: TGTGCCAGCAGCCTTTGGGGACTAGCGGGATTGCAGTTCTTC. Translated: CASSLWGLAGLQFF.

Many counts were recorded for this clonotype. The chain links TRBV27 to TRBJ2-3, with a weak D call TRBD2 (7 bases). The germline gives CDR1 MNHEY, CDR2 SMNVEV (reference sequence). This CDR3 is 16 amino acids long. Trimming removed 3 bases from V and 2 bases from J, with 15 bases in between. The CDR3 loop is CASSLGGGPSTDTQYF. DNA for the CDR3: TGTGCCAGCAGTTTGGGGGGGGGCCCCTCCACAGATACGCAGTATTTT.

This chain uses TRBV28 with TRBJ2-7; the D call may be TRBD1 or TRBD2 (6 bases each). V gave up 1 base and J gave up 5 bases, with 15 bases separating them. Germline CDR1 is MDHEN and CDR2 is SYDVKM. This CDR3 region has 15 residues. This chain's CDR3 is CASSLSGGGVDEQYF. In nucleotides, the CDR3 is TGTGCCAGCAGTTTATCCGGGGGCGGTGTCGACGAGCAGTACTTC.

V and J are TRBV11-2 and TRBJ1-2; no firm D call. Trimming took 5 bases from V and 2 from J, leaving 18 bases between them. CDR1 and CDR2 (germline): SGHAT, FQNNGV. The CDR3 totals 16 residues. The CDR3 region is CASSQAPPHGNYGYTF. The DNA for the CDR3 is TGTGCCAGCAGCCAGGCCCCACCCCATGGAAACTATGGCTACACCTTC.